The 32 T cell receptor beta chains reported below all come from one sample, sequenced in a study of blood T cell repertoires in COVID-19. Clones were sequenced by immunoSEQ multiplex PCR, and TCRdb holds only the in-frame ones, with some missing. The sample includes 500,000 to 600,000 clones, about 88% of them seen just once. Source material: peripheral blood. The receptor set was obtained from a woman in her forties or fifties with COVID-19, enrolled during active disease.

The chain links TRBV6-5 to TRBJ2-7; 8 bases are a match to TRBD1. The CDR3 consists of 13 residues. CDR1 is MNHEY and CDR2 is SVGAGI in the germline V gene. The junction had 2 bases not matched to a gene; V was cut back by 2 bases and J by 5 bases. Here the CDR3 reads CASSYQGADEQYF. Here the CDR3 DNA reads TGTGCCAGCAGTTACCAGGGGGCCGACGAGCAGTACTTC.

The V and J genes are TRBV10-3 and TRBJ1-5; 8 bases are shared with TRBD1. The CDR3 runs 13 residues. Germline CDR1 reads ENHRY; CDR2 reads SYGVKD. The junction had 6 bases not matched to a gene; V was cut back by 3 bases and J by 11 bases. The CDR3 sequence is CAISDAGGESQHF. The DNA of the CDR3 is TGTGCCATCAGTGACGCAGGGGGCGAGTCCCAGCATTTT.

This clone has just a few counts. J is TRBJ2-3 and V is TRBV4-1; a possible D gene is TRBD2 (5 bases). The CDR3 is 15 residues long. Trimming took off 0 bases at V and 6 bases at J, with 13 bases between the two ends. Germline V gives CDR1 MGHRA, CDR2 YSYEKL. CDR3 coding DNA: TGCGCCAGCAGCCAAGAAGCACTAGTAAGGGATACGCAGTATTTT. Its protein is CASSQEALVRDTQYF.

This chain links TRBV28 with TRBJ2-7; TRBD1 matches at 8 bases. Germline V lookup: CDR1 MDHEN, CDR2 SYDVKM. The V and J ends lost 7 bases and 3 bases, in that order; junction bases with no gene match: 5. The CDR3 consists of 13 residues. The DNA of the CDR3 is TGTGCCAGCATGAACAGGGGGTACTACGAGCAGTACTTC. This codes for CASMNRGYYEQYF.

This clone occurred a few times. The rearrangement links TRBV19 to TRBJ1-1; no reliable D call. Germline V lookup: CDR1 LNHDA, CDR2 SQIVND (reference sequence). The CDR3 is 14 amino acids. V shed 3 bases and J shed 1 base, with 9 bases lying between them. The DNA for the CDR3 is TGTGCCAGTAGTATGATCGAGAGGAACACTGAAGCTTTCTTT. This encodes CASSMIERNTEAFF.

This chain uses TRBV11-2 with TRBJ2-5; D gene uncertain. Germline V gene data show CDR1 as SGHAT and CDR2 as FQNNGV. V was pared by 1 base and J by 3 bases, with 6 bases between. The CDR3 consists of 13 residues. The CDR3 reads CASSLGLEETQYF. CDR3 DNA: TGTGCCAGCAGCTTAGGACTCGAAGAGACCCAGTACTTC.

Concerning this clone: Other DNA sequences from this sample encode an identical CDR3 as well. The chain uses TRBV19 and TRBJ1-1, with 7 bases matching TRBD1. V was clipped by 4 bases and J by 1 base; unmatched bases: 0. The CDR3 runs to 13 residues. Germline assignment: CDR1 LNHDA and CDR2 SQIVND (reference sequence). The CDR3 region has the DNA TGTGCCAGTAGTAGACAGGGGAACACTGAAGCTTTCTTT. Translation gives CASSRQGNTEAFF.

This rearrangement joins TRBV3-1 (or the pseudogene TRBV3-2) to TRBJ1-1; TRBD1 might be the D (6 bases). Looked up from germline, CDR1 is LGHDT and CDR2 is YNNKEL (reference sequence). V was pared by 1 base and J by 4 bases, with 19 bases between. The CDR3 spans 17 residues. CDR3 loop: CASSQGGQGPLSTEAFF. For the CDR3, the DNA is TGTGCCAGCAGCCAAGGAGGCCAGGGGCCTCTGTCCACTGAAGCTTTCTTT.

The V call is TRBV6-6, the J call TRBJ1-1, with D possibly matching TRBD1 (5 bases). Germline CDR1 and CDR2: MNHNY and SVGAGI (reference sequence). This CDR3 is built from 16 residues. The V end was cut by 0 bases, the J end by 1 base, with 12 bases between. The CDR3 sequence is CASSYSDLTANTEAFF. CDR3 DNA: TGTGCCAGCAGTTACTCGGATCTGACAGCGAACACTGAAGCTTTCTTT.

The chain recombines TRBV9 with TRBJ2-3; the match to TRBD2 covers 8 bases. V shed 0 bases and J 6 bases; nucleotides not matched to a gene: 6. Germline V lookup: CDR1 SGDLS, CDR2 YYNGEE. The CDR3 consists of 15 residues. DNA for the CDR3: TGTGCCAGCAGCGTAGGTGCGGGGGGCGGGGATACGCAGTATTTT. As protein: CASSVGAGGGDTQYF.

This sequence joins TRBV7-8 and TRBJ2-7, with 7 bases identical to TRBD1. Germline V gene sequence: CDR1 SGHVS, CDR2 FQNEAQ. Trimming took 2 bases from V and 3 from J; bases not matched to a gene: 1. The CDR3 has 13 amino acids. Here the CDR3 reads CASSLSGGYEQYF. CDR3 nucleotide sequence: TGTGCCAGCAGCTTATCAGGGGGCTACGAGCAGTACTTC.

CDR3 nucleotides: TGTGCCAGCAGTGGACTCCTAACTAGCGGGGGGGCCAATGAGCAGTTCTTC. Translation: CASSGLLTSGGANEQFF. The chain recombines TRBV6-1 with TRBJ2-1; TRBD2 matches at 13 bases. CDR1 is MNHNS, CDR2 SASEGT, per germline. The CDR3 consists of 17 residues. V shed 4 bases and J 6 bases; nucleotides not matched to a gene: 9.

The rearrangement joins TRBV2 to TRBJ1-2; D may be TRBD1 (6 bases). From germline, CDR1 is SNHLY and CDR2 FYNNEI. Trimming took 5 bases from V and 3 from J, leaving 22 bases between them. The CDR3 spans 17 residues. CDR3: CASSLRATGHQHYGYTF. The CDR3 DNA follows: TGTGCCAGCAGTCTGAGGGCCACGGGACATCAACACTATGGCTACACCTTC.

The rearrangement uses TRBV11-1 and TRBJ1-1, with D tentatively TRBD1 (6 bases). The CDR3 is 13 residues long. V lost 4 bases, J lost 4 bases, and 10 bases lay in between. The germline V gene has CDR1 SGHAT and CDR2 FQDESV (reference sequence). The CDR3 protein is CASSSRGFTEAFF. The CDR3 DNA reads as TGTGCCAGCAGCTCCAGGGGATTCACTGAAGCTTTCTTT. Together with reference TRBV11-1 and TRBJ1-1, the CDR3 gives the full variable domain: EAEVAQSPRYKITEKSQAVAFWCDPISGHATLYWYRQILGQGPELLVQFQDESVVDDSQLPKDRFSAERLKGVDSTLKIQPAELGDSAMYLCASSSRGFTEAFFGQGTRLTVV.

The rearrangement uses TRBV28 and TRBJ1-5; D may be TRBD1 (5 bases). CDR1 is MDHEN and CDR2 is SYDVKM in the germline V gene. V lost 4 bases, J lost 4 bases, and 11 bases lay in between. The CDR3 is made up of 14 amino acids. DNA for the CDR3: TGTGCCAGCAGTTCCGGGGGGAGTAATCAGCCCCAGCATTTT. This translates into CASSSGGSNQPQHF.

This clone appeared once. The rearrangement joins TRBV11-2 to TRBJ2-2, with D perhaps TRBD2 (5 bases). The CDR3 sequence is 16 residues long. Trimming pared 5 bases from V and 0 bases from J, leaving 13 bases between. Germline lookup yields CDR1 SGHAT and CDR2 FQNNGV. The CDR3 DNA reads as TGTGCCAGCAGCGCGGGTCCCTATACGAACACCGGGGAGCTGTTTTTT. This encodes CASSAGPYTNTGELFF.

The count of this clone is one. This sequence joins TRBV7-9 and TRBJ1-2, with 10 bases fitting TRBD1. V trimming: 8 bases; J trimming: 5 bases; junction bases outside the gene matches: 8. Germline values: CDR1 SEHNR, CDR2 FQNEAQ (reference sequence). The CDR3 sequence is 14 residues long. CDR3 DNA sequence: TGTGCCAGCCAAACCGGGACAGGGGATTATGGCTACACCTTC. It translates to CASQTGTGDYGYTF. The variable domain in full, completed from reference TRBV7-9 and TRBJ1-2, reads DTGVSQNPRHKITKRGQNVTFRCDPISEHNRLYWYRQTLGQGPEFLTYFQNEAQLEKSRLLSDRFSAERPKGSFSTLEIQRTEQGDSAMYLCASQTGTGDYGYTFGSGTRLTVV.

In DNA form, the CDR3 reads TGTGCCAGCAGCTCCTCGCAGGGGCACGATGAGCAGTTCTTC. Amino acid sequence: CASSSSQGHDEQFF. The gene calls are TRBV11-2 and TRBJ2-1, with D tentatively TRBD1 (6 bases). V lost 4 bases and J 8 bases, leaving 15 bases between the germline ends. The CDR3 contains 14 residues. CDR1 is SGHAT, CDR2 FQNNGV, per germline.

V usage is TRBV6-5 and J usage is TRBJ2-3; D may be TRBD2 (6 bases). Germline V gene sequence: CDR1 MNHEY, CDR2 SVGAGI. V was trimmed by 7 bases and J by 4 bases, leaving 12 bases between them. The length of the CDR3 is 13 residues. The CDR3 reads CASTHTGADTQYF. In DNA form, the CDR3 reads TGTGCCAGCACCCACACGGGAGCAGATACGCAGTATTTT.

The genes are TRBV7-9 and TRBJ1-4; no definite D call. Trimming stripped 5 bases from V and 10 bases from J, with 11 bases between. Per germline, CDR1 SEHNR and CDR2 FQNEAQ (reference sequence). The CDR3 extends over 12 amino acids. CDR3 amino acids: CASSRPELKLFF. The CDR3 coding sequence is TGTGCCAGCAGCCGACCGGAGCTAAAACTGTTTTTT.

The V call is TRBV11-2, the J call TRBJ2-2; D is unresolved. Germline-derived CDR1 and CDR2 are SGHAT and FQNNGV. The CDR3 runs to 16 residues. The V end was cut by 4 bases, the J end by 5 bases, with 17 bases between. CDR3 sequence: CASSSIDAPRTGELFF. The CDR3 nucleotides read TGTGCCAGCAGCTCTATAGACGCCCCGAGGACCGGGGAGCTGTTTTTT. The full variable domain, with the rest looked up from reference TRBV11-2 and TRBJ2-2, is EAGVAQSPRYKIIEKRQSVAFWCNPISGHATLYWYQQILGQGPKLLIQFQNNGVVDDSQLPKDRFSAERLKGVDSTLKIQPAKLEDSAVYLCASSSIDAPRTGELFFGEGSRLTVL.

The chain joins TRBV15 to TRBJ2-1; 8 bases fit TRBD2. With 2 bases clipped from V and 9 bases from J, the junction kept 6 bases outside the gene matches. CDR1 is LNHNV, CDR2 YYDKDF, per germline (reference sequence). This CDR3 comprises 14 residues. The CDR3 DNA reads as TGTGCCACCAGCAGATCCGGACTAGCTGCTGAGCAGTTCTTC. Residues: CATSRSGLAAEQFF.

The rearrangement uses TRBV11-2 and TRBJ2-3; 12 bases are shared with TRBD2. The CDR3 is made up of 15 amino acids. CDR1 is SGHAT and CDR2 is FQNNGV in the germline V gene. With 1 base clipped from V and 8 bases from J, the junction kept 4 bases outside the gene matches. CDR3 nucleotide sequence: TGTGCCAGCAGCTTAGTGCTAGCGGGGGGGGGTACGCAGTATTTT. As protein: CASSLVLAGGGTQYF.

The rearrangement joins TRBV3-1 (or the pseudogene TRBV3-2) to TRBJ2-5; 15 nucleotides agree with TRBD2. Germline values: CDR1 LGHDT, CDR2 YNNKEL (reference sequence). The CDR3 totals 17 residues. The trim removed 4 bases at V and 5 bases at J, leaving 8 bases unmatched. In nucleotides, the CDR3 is TGTGCCAGCAGCCGTGGGACTAGCGGGGGGACTGGGGAGACCCAGTACTTC. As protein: CASSRGTSGGTGETQYF.

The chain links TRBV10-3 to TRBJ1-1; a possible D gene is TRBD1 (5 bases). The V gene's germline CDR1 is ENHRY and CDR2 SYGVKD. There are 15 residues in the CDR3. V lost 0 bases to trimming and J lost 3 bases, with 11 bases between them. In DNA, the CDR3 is TGTGCCATCAGTGAGTCGCTCACAGGTGACACTGAAGCTTTCTTT. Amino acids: CAISESLTGDTEAFF.

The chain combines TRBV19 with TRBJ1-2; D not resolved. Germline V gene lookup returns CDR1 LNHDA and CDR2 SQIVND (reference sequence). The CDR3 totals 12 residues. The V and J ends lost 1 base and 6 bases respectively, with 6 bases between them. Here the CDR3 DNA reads TGTGCCAGTAGTATAGGAGGGAATGGCTACACCTTC. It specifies CASSIGGNGYTF.

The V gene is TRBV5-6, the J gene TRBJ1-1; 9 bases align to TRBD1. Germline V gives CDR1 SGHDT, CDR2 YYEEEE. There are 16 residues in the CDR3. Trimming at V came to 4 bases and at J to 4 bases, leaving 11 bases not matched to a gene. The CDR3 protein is CASSPRARQGGTEAFF. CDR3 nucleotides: TGTGCCAGCAGCCCACGGGCGAGACAGGGGGGCACTGAAGCTTTCTTT.

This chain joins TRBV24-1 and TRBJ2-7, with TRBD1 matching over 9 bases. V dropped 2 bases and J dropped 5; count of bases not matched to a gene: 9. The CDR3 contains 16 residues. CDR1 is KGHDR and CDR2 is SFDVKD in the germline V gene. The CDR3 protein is CATSDSPDRGDNEQYF. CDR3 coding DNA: TGTGCCACCAGTGATTCCCCGGACAGGGGAGATAACGAGCAGTACTTC.

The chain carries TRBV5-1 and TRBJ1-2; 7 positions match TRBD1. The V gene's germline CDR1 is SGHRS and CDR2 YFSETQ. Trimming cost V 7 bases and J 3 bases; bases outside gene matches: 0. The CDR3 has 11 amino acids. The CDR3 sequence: CASGTDYGYTF. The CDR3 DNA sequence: TGCGCCAGCGGGACAGACTATGGCTACACCTTC. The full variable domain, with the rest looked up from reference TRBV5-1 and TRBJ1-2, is KAGVTQTPRYLIKTRGQQVTLSCSPISGHRSVSWYQQTPGQGLQFLFEYFSETQRNKGNFPGRFSGRQFSNSRSEMNVSTLELGDSALYLCASGTDYGYTFGSGTRLTVV.

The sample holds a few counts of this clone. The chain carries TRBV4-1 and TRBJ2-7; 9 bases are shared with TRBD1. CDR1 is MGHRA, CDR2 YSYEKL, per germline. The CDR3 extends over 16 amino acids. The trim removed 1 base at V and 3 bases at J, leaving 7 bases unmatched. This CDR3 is CASSQAGRTGVYEQYF. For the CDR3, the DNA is TGCGCCAGCAGCCAAGCGGGGAGGACAGGGGTCTACGAGCAGTACTTC.

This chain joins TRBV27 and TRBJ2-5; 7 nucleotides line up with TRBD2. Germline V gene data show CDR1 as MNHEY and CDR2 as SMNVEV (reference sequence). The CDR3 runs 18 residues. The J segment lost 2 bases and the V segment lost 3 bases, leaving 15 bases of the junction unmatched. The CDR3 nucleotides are TGTGCCAGCAGTTTGTCTAGCGGACCCTTACAACTTCAAGAGACCCAGTACTTC. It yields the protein CASSLSSGPLQLQETQYF.

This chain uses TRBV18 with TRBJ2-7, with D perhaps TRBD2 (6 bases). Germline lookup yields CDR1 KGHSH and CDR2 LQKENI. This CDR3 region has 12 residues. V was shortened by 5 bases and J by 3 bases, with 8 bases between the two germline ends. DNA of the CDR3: TGTGCCAGCTCAGCGGGGATCTACGAGCAGTACTTC. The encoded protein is CASSAGIYEQYF.